The rows below give T cell receptor beta chains drawn from one sample of a study of chemoradiotherapy in HPV16-positive cancers. Using immunoSEQ multiplex PCR, the repertoire was profiled, and TCRdb retains in-frame clones only, with some absent. The sample holds about 510 clones, 70% to 90% seen once. Here the sequenced sample was tumor tissue, taken from a patient who underwent chemoradiotherapy. The receptors come from a human donor with HPV-associated anogenital cancer. The CDR3 runs from the conserved cysteine through the conserved F or W. A D gene is named only where the DNA matches it firmly. Size is omitted from some rows. Given values are once, few, many or a class for expanded clones.

few	.	TRBV2	TRBJ2-7	TGTGCCAGCAGTGAAAGGGCCATGCTCTCCTACGAGCAGTACTTC	CASSERAMLSYEQYF
.	TRBD2	TRBV6-4	TRBJ2-3	TGTGCCAGCAGTGACCGAGCGGGAGATGCAGATACGCAGTATTTT	CASSDRAGDADTQYF
.	.	TRBV5-6	TRBJ1-1	TGTGCCAGCAGCCCTATCGACGGGTCTACAGCTTTCTTT	CASSPIDGSTAFF
.	.	TRBV19	TRBJ2-1	TGTGCCAGTAGTATCCGTAGGAATGAGCAGTTCTTC	CASSIRRNEQFF
.	TRBD1	TRBV5-1	TRBJ2-7	TGCGCCAGCAACGAACAGGGGAGCTCCTACGAGCAGTACTTC	CASNEQGSSYEQYF
.	.	TRBV10-3	TRBJ1-4	TGTGCCATCGGGACGGAAACTAATGAAAAACTGTTTTTT	CAIGTETNEKLFF
once	.	TRBV9	TRBJ2-1	TGTGCCAGCAGCGTAGCTGCGGGGAACTCCTACAATGAGCAGTTCTTC	CASSVAAGNSYNEQFF
.	.	TRBV4-3	TRBJ1-2	TGCGCCAGCAGCCAAGATCCAGGGGTATACTATGGCTACACCTTC	CASSQDPGVYYGYTF
.	.	TRBV4-1	TRBJ2-7	TGCGCCAGCAGCCAAGATTTCCAGGGACCCTACGAGCAGTACTTC	CASSQDFQGPYEQYF
.	TRBD1	TRBV4-1	TRBJ2-7	TGCGCCAGCAGCCAAACACAGGGGTCTCTCTACGAGCAGTACTTC	CASSQTQGSLYEQYF
.	.	TRBV9	TRBJ1-1	TGTGCCAGCAGCCGGGGGGGTGTCGCTGAAGCTTTCTTT	CASSRGGVAEAFF
.	.	TRBV4-1	TRBJ2-1	TGCGCCAGCAGCCAAGGAAGAAGGGACAATGAGCAGTTCTTC	CASSQGRRDNEQFF
.	TRBD2	TRBV9	TRBJ2-5	TGTGCCAGCAGCGTAGAGGTAGCGGGAGGGCCAGAGACCCAGTACTTC	CASSVEVAGGPETQYF
.	.	TRBV30	TRBJ1-2	TGTGCCTGGAGTGTACCCCTGGCCTATGGCTACACCTTC	CAWSVPLAYGYTF
.	.	TRBV19	TRBJ1-4	TGTGCCAGTAGTACCGGGATTTCAACTAATGAAAAACTGTTTTTT	CASSTGISTNEKLFF
once	TRBD2	TRBV7-8	TRBJ2-2	TGTGCCAGCAGCTTATTAGCGGGAGGGCCCTCTGTCGGGGAGCTGTTTTTT	CASSLLAGGPSVGELFF
.	.	TRBV5-1	TRBJ1-6	TGCGCCAGCCGTAAGGGGGATAATTCACCCCTCCACTTT	CASRKGDNSPLHF
.	TRBD1	TRBV19	TRBJ1-2	TGTGCCAGTAGTACGCCCGGACGAGGGGGCGACTATGGCTACACCTTC	CASSTPGRGGDYGYTF
.	TRBD2	TRBV9	TRBJ2-1	TGTGCCAGCAGCTTCCGACTAGCGGGGGGCCCTAGCTCCTACAATGAGCAGTTCTTC	CASSFRLAGGPSSYNEQFF
.	.	TRBV19	TRBJ2-3	TGTGCCAGTAAAGATGGGGGACTTAGCACAGATACGCAGTATTTT	CASKDGGLSTDTQYF
.	TRBD2	TRBV10-3	TRBJ2-6	TGTGCCATCAGTGAGTCGAGCGGGAGGGGGGCCAACGTCCTGACTTTC	CAISESSGRGANVLTF
.	.	TRBV6-6	TRBJ2-3	TGTGCCAGCATCCTAGAGGCCTACTCGCCCACAGATACGCAGTATTTT	CASILEAYSPTDTQYF
.	.	TRBV11-3	TRBJ2-3	TGTGCCAGCAGCATGGGTCACACAGATACGCAGTATTTT	CASSMGHTDTQYF
.	.	TRBV10-1	TRBJ2-1	TGCGCCAGCAGTGAGAGGCTTGGATGGAATGAGCAGTTCTTC	CASSERLGWNEQFF
once	.	TRBV15	TRBJ1-1	TGTGCCACCAGCAGAGATCGTCGGGGGGCGGAAGCTTTCTTT	CATSRDRRGAEAFF
.	.	TRBV20-1	TRBJ2-1	TGCAGTGCCCCCAGCTACAATGAGCAGTTCTTC	CSAPSYNEQFF
.	.	TRBV7-9	TRBJ1-1	TGTGCCAGCAGCTTAGAGGGAGGGAACACTGAAGCTTTCTTT	CASSLEGGNTEAFF
.	.	TRBV9	TRBJ2-5	TGTGCCAGCAGCCCGGGGGCGGGGGAGACCCAGTACTTC	CASSPGAGETQYF
.	.	TRBV28	TRBJ2-2	TGTGCCAGCAGTTTAACGCACACCGGGGAGCTGTTTTTT	CASSLTHTGELFF
.	.	TRBV2	TRBJ2-7	TGTGCCAGCAGTGAAGAGGCCAATTCTGAGCAGTACTTC	CASSEEANSEQYF
.	.	TRBV4-3	TRBJ1-5	TGCGCCAGCAGCCAAGATTGGGGGCAGGGCGGACAGCCCCAGCATTTT	CASSQDWGQGGQPQHF
.	.	TRBV5-1	TRBJ1-1	TGCGCCAGCGCGTGGGGTCACGGGACGGAGAACACTGAAGCTTTCTTT	CASAWGHGTENTEAFF
.	.	TRBV7-3	TRBJ1-1	TGTGCCAGCAGCCTCTCCCCACAGGAGAACACTGAAGCTTTCTTT	CASSLSPQENTEAFF
.	.	TRBV6-1	TRBJ2-1	TGTGCCAGCAGTTATAATGGAGGTGAGCAGTTCTTC	CASSYNGGEQFF
.	.	TRBV7-9	TRBJ2-5	TGTGCCAGCGGGCAAGCGCCACAAGAGACCCAGTACTTC	CASGQAPQETQYF
.	.	TRBV28	TRBJ2-2	TGTGCCAGCAGGGGATCCGCATCGAACACCGGGGAGCTGTTTTTT	CASRGSASNTGELFF
.	TRBD1	TRBV4-2	TRBJ1-5	TGTGCCAGCAGCCAAGATGGGGGACAGACCGGGCAGCCCCAGCATTTT	CASSQDGGQTGQPQHF
.	TRBD1	TRBV6-1	TRBJ2-3	TGTGCCAGCAGTGGGGGACAGAGGTGGGCCACAGATACGCAGTATTTT	CASSGGQRWATDTQYF
.	TRBD1	TRBV15	TRBJ2-7	TGTGCCACCAACCCCGGACAGGGCTACGAGCAGTACTTC	CATNPGQGYEQYF
.	.	TRBV4-1	TRBJ1-2	TGCGCCAAGAACCGAAAGACCTATGGCTACACCTTC	CAKNRKTYGYTF
.	TRBD1	TRBV30	TRBJ1-5	TGTGCCTGGTCCCGAGGGACAGGGAACAATCAGCCCCAGCATTTT	CAWSRGTGNNQPQHF